Listed here are 9 T cell receptor beta chains from one sample, sequenced in a study of T cell responses to AZD1222 COVID-19 vaccine. Only in-frame clones appear in the TCRdb table, and some are missing; sequencing was by immunoSEQ multiplex PCR. The sample has about 140,000 clones, about 80% seen once; the top ten hold over 3.5%. Sequences were derived from peripheral blood, sampled on day 0 of AZD1222 vaccination. These receptors were taken from an adult in good health.

This clone was seen once. The chain is built from TRBV11-2 and TRBJ1-5; D gene ambiguous. Germline CDR1 and CDR2: SGHAT and FQNNGV. Trimming stripped 0 bases from V and 7 bases from J, with 10 bases between. This CDR3 comprises 14 residues. The CDR3 region has the DNA TGTGCCAGCAGCTTAGATCTAACGCTGCAGCCCCAGCATTTT. Amino acid sequence: CASSLDLTLQPQHF.

The chain combines TRBV5-5 with TRBJ1-5; D unclear. Trimming removed 4 bases from V and 5 bases from J, with 10 bases in between. CDR3 size: 13 residues. From germline, CDR1 is SGHKS and CDR2 YYEKEE (reference sequence). The CDR3 DNA follows: TGTGCCAGCAGCCTATCTGGGGATCAGCCCCAGCATTTT. Translating gives CASSLSGDQPQHF.

This clone is a singleton in its sample. The chain couples TRBV9 to TRBJ2-7; 9 nucleotides agree with TRBD2. The junction had 8 bases not matched to a gene; V was cut back by 0 bases and J by 4 bases. The CDR3 contains 16 residues. Germline V lookup: CDR1 SGDLS, CDR2 YYNGEE. CDR3 in amino acids: CASSVASSGGMYEQYF. The CDR3 DNA is TGTGCCAGCAGCGTAGCATCAAGCGGGGGGATGTACGAGCAGTACTTC.

The chain has TRBV18 and TRBJ2-3, with a tentative D call TRBD1 (5 bases). Trimming removed 3 bases from V and 3 bases from J, with 13 bases in between. The CDR3 has 15 amino acids. The germline V gene encodes CDR1 KGHSH and CDR2 LQKENI. This chain's CDR3 is CASSPGQLKTDTQYF. The CDR3, as DNA: TGTGCCAGCTCACCTGGACAATTGAAAACAGATACGCAGTATTTT.

This chain joins TRBV19 and TRBJ1-3; the D is unclear. V was trimmed by 1 base and J by 4 bases, leaving 2 bases between them. The CDR3 is 12 amino acids. Germline V lookup: CDR1 LNHDA, CDR2 SQIVND (reference sequence). The CDR3, as DNA: TGTGCCAGTAGTATAGCCGGAAACACCATATATTTT. This gives the protein CASSIAGNTIYF. Full variable domain (rest looked up from reference TRBV19 and TRBJ1-3): DGGITQSPKYLFRKEGQNVTLSCEQNLNHDAMYWYRQDPGQGLRLIYYSQIVNDFQKGDIAEGYSVSREKKESFPLTVTSAQKNPTAFYLCASSIAGNTIYFGEGSWLTVV.

This chain connects TRBV19 to TRBJ2-2; 11 bases agree with TRBD1. Trimming cost V 4 bases and J 4 bases; bases outside gene matches: 8. CDR1 is LNHDA and CDR2 is SQIVND in the germline V gene (reference sequence). The CDR3 extends over 17 amino acids. The CDR3 loop is CASSTRTGGAGTGELFF. The CDR3 bases are TGTGCCAGTAGTACCCGGACAGGGGGCGCCGGCACCGGGGAGCTGTTTTTT.

This clone was picked up a small number of times. V and J are TRBV18 and TRBJ1-2; possible D gene TRBD1, 6 bases. Germline V gene sequence: CDR1 KGHSH, CDR2 LQKENI. This CDR3 comprises 14 residues. V lost 2 bases to trimming and J lost 6 bases, with 13 bases between them. The CDR3 coding sequence is TGTGCCAGCTCACCAAAGGGAAGGGGGAATGGCTACACCTTC. Residues: CASSPKGRGNGYTF.

The chain employs TRBV6-5 and TRBJ2-7; 7 nucleotides line up with TRBD2. Trimming cost V 8 bases and J 2 bases; bases outside gene matches: 12. Germline V gene lookup returns CDR1 MNHEY and CDR2 SVGAGI. The CDR3 is 15 amino acids. CDR3 DNA: TGTGCCAGCCCTTCTGAGGGAGGGGATGCCTACGAGCAGTACTTC. Protein sequence: CASPSEGGDAYEQYF.

The chain has TRBV7-8 and TRBJ2-7; D is possibly TRBD2 (5 bases). The CDR3 has 17 residues. With 8 bases removed from V and 4 bases from J, the gap between germline ends came to 27 bases. Per germline, CDR1 SGHVS and CDR2 FQNEAQ. In DNA form, the CDR3 reads TGTGCCAGCGAATCCCGTCCGGCGGGCAGGCCGCCGTACGAGCAGTACTTC. Translated: CASESRPAGRPPYEQYF.